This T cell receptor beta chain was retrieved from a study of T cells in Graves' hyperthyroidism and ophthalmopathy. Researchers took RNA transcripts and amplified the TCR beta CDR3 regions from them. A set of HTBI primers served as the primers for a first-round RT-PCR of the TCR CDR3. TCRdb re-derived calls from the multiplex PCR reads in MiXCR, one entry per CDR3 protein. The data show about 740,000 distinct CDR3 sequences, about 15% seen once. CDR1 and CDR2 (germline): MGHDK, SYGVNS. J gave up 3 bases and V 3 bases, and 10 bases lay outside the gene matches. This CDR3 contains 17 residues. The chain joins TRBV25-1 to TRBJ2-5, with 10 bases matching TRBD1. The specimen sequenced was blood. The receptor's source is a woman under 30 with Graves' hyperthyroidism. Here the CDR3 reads CASSEGGGTGVEETQYF. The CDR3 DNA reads TGTGCCAGCAGTGAGGGGGGGGGGACAGGGGTGGAAGAGACCCAGTACTTC.